This T cell receptor (beta chain) was obtained from a study of immune heterogeneity within non-small cell lung tumors. Concerning this clonotype itself: The antigen remains unidentified.

With 32 V and 13 J primers, multiplex PCR amplified the TCR beta CDR3. TCRdb re-analysed the multiplex PCR reads in MiXCR, keeping a single row per CDR3 protein. This sample yields just over 15,000 distinct CDR3 sequences, of which approximately 26% are seen a single time; about 4.2% belongs to the top ten. V lost 5 bases to trimming and J lost 3 bases, with 17 bases between them. CDR3 length: 15 residues. The germline V gene encodes CDR1 SEHNR and CDR2 FQNEAQ (reference sequence). At about 600 ng per sample, bulk tumor genomic DNA provided the template. Biopsies, several per primary tumor and spaced far apart, were collected during surgery. Before undergoing curative surgery, patients had newly diagnosed non-small cell lung cancer that was untreated. Broader study findings: T-cell clonality in a given local region correlated moderately yet significantly with the local tumor mutational burden (R 0.3 to 0.4). Identical dominant CDR3 beta clonotypes were found recurring across a patient's tumor sites, along with site-unique high-frequency clones.

The rearrangement uses TRBV7-9 and TRBJ2-7; tentatively, D is TRBD2 (5 bases). This clonotype was sampled from a man in his forties or fifties with non-small cell lung cancer. Sequenced input: lung tumor tissue. The CDR3 nucleotides read TGTGCCAGCAGCCCTACCGGACTCCTGCTCTACGAGCAGTACTTC. This sequence encodes CASSPTGLLLYEQYF.